This T cell receptor (beta chain) was identified in a study of regulatory T cells in long-lasting Graves disease. The table lists this clonotype with many counts. Time point here: newly diagnosed GD, antithyroid drugs for less than 3 months. Following extraction of RNA from PBMCs, that RNA was used to make the TCR library. According to the study, TCR beta libraries were built with iRepertoire HTBI primers and CDR3-region Arm-PCR. In the study's own analysis: Identified across the samples were some 67 TRBV segments and about 14 TRBJ segments. TCRdb reprocessed the multiplex PCR reads with MiXCR, giving one entry per CDR3 protein. The V and J calls, along with clone size, are taken from TCRdb and not from the paper's own processing. Altogether around 500,000 distinct CDR3 sequences are present, about 13% being singletons, with the ten largest covering under 10%. These data also formed part of another study, on T cells in Graves' hyperthyroidism and ophthalmopathy.

This specimen was peripheral blood mononuclear cells (PBMCs), taken at new diagnosis, from a patient treated with antithyroid drugs. This receptor was identified in a man aged 30 to 45 with Graves disease.

The CDR3 bases are TGTGCCAGCAGCACGCGGACAGGCTCCTACGAGCAGTACTTC. Its translation is CASSTRTGSYEQYF. The chain has TRBV27 and TRBJ2-7; 7 bases are shared with TRBD1. V gave up 6 bases and J gave up 0 bases; unmatched junction bases: 5. This CDR3 is built from 14 residues. Germline V CDR1 and CDR2: MNHEY, SMNVEV (reference sequence).